Given below is one T cell receptor beta chain in context. Clones were read by immunoSEQ multiplex PCR, and TCRdb kept only the in-frame ones, dropping some. The table has 73,000 or so clones, more than 85% seen once; the top ten hold about 4.2%. This entry is derived from a study of control samples from healthy donors and cancer patients. In germline, CDR1 is SQVTM, CDR2 ANQGSEA. The CDR3 is 13 residues long. The V segment lost 4 bases and the J segment 5 bases; nucleotides outside the gene matches: 7. The TCR originated in a woman aged 50 to 65 in good health. J is TRBJ1-1 and V is TRBV29-1; 7 bases are a match to TRBD1. The sequenced sample was blood. CDR3: CSVGNRGGTEAFF. CDR3 nucleotide sequence: TGCAGCGTTGGCAACAGGGGAGGGACTGAAGCTTTCTTT.